The 29 T cell receptor beta chains below all came from one sample that was sequenced in a study of T-cell memory formation after mild COVID-19 listed by TCRdb under 2021. Libraries were built with 5' RACE. The sequencer was an Illumina NovaSeq 6000. TCRdb cleaned the public reads at Q25 with fastp, built clones with MiXCR and kept in-frame beta chains. Identical CDR3 proteins give one entry, which carries the most common genes and DNA. The sample contains 190,000 or so distinct CDR3 sequences, 10% to 13% of them found a single time. The ten largest clones take up under 3.5% of the sample. Material: PBMCs or a T cell subset sorted from them (not recorded which). These TCRs come from a man between 18 and 35 years old who had mild COVID-19 (a few samples of this study predate the infection). The sample titles of this study are shuffled in the database, so cell type and time point are left out; the donor was told from shared clones.

This clonotype came up many times. The chain recombines TRBV6-2 or TRBV6-3 with TRBJ2-3; TRBD2 agrees at 10 bases. Germline V CDR1 and CDR2: MNHEY, SVGEGT. The ends lost 6 bases at V and 0 bases at J; junction bases unmatched: 0. The CDR3 consists of 14 residues. The CDR3 reads CASRTSGSTDTQYF. In nucleotides, the CDR3 is TGTGCCAGCAGGACTAGCGGGAGCACAGATACGCAGTATTTT.

The chain joins TRBV6-2 or TRBV6-3 to TRBJ1-2; TRBD1 might be the D (6 bases). This CDR3 region has 17 residues. The ends were cut back, 2 bases at V and 4 bases at J, with 20 bases in the middle. Looked up from germline, CDR1 is MNHEY and CDR2 is SVGEGT. The CDR3 is CASSYAGGAGIGYGYTF. In DNA, the CDR3 is TGTGCCAGCAGTTACGCGGGGGGCGCGGGGATCGGCTATGGCTACACCTTC.

This clonotype was picked up many times. V usage is TRBV20-1 and J usage is TRBJ2-5, with TRBD1 as a possible D gene (6 bases). This CDR3 has 12 residues. CDR1 and CDR2 from the germline V gene are DFQATT and SNEGSKA (reference sequence). V was cut by 6 bases and J by 2 bases, with 10 bases left in between. CDR3 amino acids: CSAPDRQETQYF. In nucleotides, the CDR3 is TGCAGTGCCCCCGACAGGCAAGAGACCCAGTACTTC.

On this clonotype: Germline is not matched at one junction end, which may reflect a read error. The CDR3 reads CATSGGAYNQPQHF. CDR3 nucleotide sequence: TGTGCCACCAGCGGCGGGGCCTACAATCAGCCCCAGCATTTT. J is TRBJ1-5 and V is TRBV7-9; D perhaps matches TRBD1 (5 bases). Germline V lookup: CDR1 SEHNR, CDR2 FQNEAQ (reference sequence). CDR3 size: 14 residues.

The chain joins TRBV9 to TRBJ2-1; D is ambiguous. The CDR3 has 16 amino acids. Germline V gives CDR1 SGDLS, CDR2 YYNGEE. Trimming removed 0 bases at V and 3 bases at J, with 13 bases between. In DNA, the CDR3 is TGTGCCAGCAGCGTAGGTGACCCAAACCTCTACAATGAGCAGTTCTTC. It specifies CASSVGDPNLYNEQFF.

This clonotype was picked up many times. The J gene is TRBJ2-7, the V gene TRBV7-9, with a tentative D call TRBD2 (5 bases). Germline CDR1 SEHNR, CDR2 FQNEAQ (reference sequence). CDR3 length equals 12 residues. V lost 4 bases and J lost 2, with 6 bases in between. The CDR3 protein is CASSSGTYEQYF. The DNA of the CDR3 is TGTGCCAGCAGCTCCGGGACCTACGAGCAGTACTTC.

The J gene is TRBJ1-1, the V gene TRBV12-3 or TRBV12-4; no firm D call. The V end lost 3 bases, the J end lost 9 bases, and 14 bases lay between the germline ends. This CDR3 spans 13 amino acids. CDR3 region: CASSFRLGSQAFF. The CDR3, as DNA: TGTGCCAGCAGTTTCCGTTTGGGCTCTCAAGCTTTCTTT.

There are many counts of this clonotype. This chain uses TRBV10-3 with TRBJ2-5; TRBD2 is a possible D gene (6 bases). From germline, CDR1 is ENHRY and CDR2 SYGVKD. The ends were cut back, 8 bases at V and 5 bases at J, with 15 bases in the middle. CDR3 length equals 13 residues. CDR3 sequence reads: CAIGGSLDETQYF. The DNA of the CDR3 is TGTGCCATCGGGGGGAGCCTTGACGAGACCCAGTACTTC.

This clonotype has more than one count but fewer than ten. J is TRBJ1-1 and V is TRBV6-2 or TRBV6-3; D call uncertain. V dropped 10 bases and J dropped 5 bases, with 20 bases sitting between them. This CDR3 contains 14 residues. Per the germline V gene, CDR1 is MNHEY and CDR2 is SVGEGT. The DNA for the CDR3 is TGTGCCACCATGGGAAGGCACCCGAGGACTGAAGCTTTCTTT. Its translation is CATMGRHPRTEAFF.

This clonotype has only a few counts. V usage is TRBV20-1 and J usage is TRBJ2-3; 7 bases align to TRBD2. The germline gives CDR1 DFQATT, CDR2 SNEGSKA (reference sequence). This CDR3 region has 14 residues. The trim removed 6 bases at V and 3 bases at J, leaving 9 bases unmatched. This chain's CDR3 is CSAVGRGTTDTQYF. CDR3 in DNA: TGCAGTGCCGTAGGGCGGGGGACGACAGATACGCAGTATTTT.

This clonotype was seen a handful of times. The rearrangement uses TRBV20-1 and TRBJ1-6; a possible D gene is TRBD1 (6 bases). Germline V CDR1 and CDR2: DFQATT, SNEGSKA (reference sequence). V lost 0 bases and J 10 bases, leaving 13 bases between the germline ends. The CDR3 runs to 14 residues. The CDR3 region is CSARDLLGASPLHF. DNA for the CDR3: TGCAGTGCTAGAGATCTGTTGGGGGCGTCACCCCTCCACTTT.

The CDR3 nucleotides read TGTGCCAGCAGCCCTCGGGAGCCCCCAGACACCATATATTTT. Translating it yields CASSPREPPDTIYF. The rearrangement uses TRBV11-2 and TRBJ1-3; D remains unclear. The length of the CDR3 is 14 residues. V lost 5 bases to trimming and J lost 8 bases, with 16 bases between them. CDR1 and CDR2 from the germline V gene are SGHAT and FQNNGV. Full variable domain (remainder filled in from reference TRBV11-2 and TRBJ1-3): EAGVAQSPRYKIIEKRQSVAFWCNPISGHATLYWYQQILGQGPKLLIQFQNNGVVDDSQLPKDRFSAERLKGVDSTLKIQPAKLEDSAVYLCASSPREPPDTIYFGEGSWLTVV.

The J gene is TRBJ2-1, the V gene TRBV7-3; D remains unclear. V lost 2 bases to trimming and J lost 0 bases, with 14 bases between them. The length of the CDR3 is 17 residues. Per the germline V gene, CDR1 is SGHTA and CDR2 is FQGTGA. CDR3 nucleotides: TGTGCCAGCAGCTTAGGCCAGACCAAGCGCTCCTACAATGAGCAGTTCTTC. It codes for CASSLGQTKRSYNEQFF.

The table lists this clonotype with many counts. The chain carries TRBV6-6 and TRBJ2-5; TRBD2 might be the D (6 bases). The CDR3 runs 14 residues. The germline V gene has CDR1 MNHNY and CDR2 SVGAGI (reference sequence). V lost 5 bases and J lost 1, with 11 bases in between. The CDR3 sequence: CASSPDGGQETQYF. The DNA for the CDR3 is TGTGCCAGCAGTCCCGACGGGGGCCAAGAGACCCAGTACTTC.

The V call is TRBV7-9, the J call TRBJ1-4, with D uncertain. The V gene's germline CDR1 is SEHNR and CDR2 FQNEAQ (reference sequence). The CDR3 extends over 15 amino acids. Trimming removed 1 base from V and 7 bases from J, with 13 bases in between. In DNA, the CDR3 is TGTGCCAGCAGCTTAGACGGGGTTCTCGGTGAAAAACTGTTTTTT. This codes for CASSLDGVLGEKLFF.

This clonotype appeared many times. CDR3 DNA: TGTGCCAGCAGCACGGACAGGGATTACAATGAGCAGTTCTTC. It encodes CASSTDRDYNEQFF. The V gene is TRBV12-3 or TRBV12-4, the J gene TRBJ2-1; TRBD1 matches 8 bases. The ends lost 6 bases at V and 4 bases at J; junction bases unmatched: 5. The CDR3 runs 14 residues.

The chain combines TRBV5-1 with TRBJ2-3; D gene uncertain. With 3 bases removed from V and 1 base from J, the gap between germline ends came to 15 bases. CDR3 size: 16 residues. Germline V lookup: CDR1 SGHRS, CDR2 YFSETQ. The CDR3: CASSWTWNEGTDTQYF. The CDR3, as DNA: TGCGCCAGCAGCTGGACCTGGAATGAAGGCACAGATACGCAGTATTTT.

The V gene is TRBV20-1, the J gene TRBJ1-1, with D maybe TRBD1 (6 bases). The CDR3 runs to 15 residues. Germline V CDR1 and CDR2: DFQATT, SNEGSKA (reference sequence). Trimming took off 5 bases at V and 1 base at J, with 17 bases between the two ends. The CDR3 region has the DNA TGCAGTGCTGATGGGTGGGGGCCGCAGAACACTGAAGCTTTCTTT. Protein sequence: CSADGWGPQNTEAFF.

The gene calls are TRBV28 and TRBJ2-7, with D hard to call. Deletions cut 10 bases from V and 3 bases from J, with 19 bases between. In germline, CDR1 is MDHEN, CDR2 SYDVKM. The CDR3 has 14 amino acids. CDR3 residues: CATSPPRPGYEQYV. CDR3 coding DNA: TGTGCCACCAGCCCCCCCCGCCCAGGCTACGAGCAGTACGTC.

This chain connects TRBV13 to TRBJ2-5, with TRBD2 matching 10 bases. CDR1 and CDR2 from the germline V gene are PRHDT and FYEKMQ (reference sequence). The trim removed 2 bases at V and 9 bases at J, leaving 6 bases unmatched. The length of the CDR3 is 14 residues. Here the CDR3 reads CASSLLPAGGPQYF. The DNA for the CDR3 is TGTGCCAGCAGCTTATTGCCAGCGGGGGGGCCCCAGTACTTC.

The chain recombines TRBV5-6 with TRBJ1-5, with D unresolved. From germline, CDR1 is SGHDT and CDR2 YYEEEE. This CDR3 has 17 residues. V lost 1 base and J 4 bases, leaving 18 bases between the germline ends. CDR3 sequence reads: CASSLRRSRVLNQPQHF. CDR3 bases: TGTGCCAGCAGCTTGAGGAGGTCTCGGGTTTTGAATCAGCCCCAGCATTTT.

The table lists this clonotype with a few counts. The chain combines TRBV20-1 with TRBJ1-6; D is ambiguous. Trimming shortened V by 3 bases and J by 0 bases, and 15 bases separated the two germline ends. The CDR3 is 17 amino acids. The germline V gene has CDR1 DFQATT and CDR2 SNEGSKA (reference sequence). In nucleotides, the CDR3 is TGCAGTGCTAGGTCTAGCGGCTCAAGCTCCTATAATTCACCCCTCCACTTT. Its protein product is CSARSSGSSSYNSPLHF.

This clonotype has at least ten counts. The chain combines TRBV5-1 with TRBJ2-7, with 11 bases lining up with TRBD2. Trimming cost V 0 bases and J 3 bases; bases outside gene matches: 2. Germline V gene sequence: CDR1 SGHRS, CDR2 YFSETQ. This CDR3 is 15 amino acids long. This CDR3 is CASSLALAGGYEQYF. In nucleotides, the CDR3 is TGCGCCAGCAGCTTGGCCCTAGCGGGGGGCTACGAGCAGTACTTC.

A few counts support this clonotype. This chain joins TRBV27 and TRBJ2-5; 7 bases are shared with TRBD1. Trimming removed 4 bases from V and 1 base from J; junction bases left unmatched: 6. CDR3 length equals 15 residues. Germline V gives CDR1 MNHEY, CDR2 SMNVEV (reference sequence). The CDR3 bases are TGTGCCAGCAGTTCGATTTGGACAGGCCAAGAGACCCAGTACTTC. Translation gives CASSSIWTGQETQYF.

The chain carries TRBV4-1 and TRBJ2-5; no firm D call. This CDR3 contains 14 residues. Trimming removed 1 base from V and 4 bases from J, with 10 bases in between. Germline V lookup: CDR1 MGHRA, CDR2 YSYEKL. CDR3 sequence reads: CASSQGRSLETQYF. The CDR3 DNA follows: TGCGCCAGCAGCCAAGGTCGTAGCTTAGAGACCCAGTACTTC.

The sample holds a few counts of this clonotype. The chain couples TRBV20-1 to TRBJ1-2; a possible D gene is TRBD1 (6 bases). Germline lookup yields CDR1 DFQATT and CDR2 SNEGSKA (reference sequence). The CDR3 length is 11 residues. The CDR3 coding sequence is TGCCGTACTGGACAGAACTATGGCTACACCTTC. Translation gives CRTGQNYGYTF.

In this sample, this clonotype turned up a few times. The rearrangement links TRBV20-1 to TRBJ2-1; D ambiguous. V lost 6 bases and J 7 bases, leaving 10 bases between the germline ends. Germline V gene lookup returns CDR1 DFQATT and CDR2 SNEGSKA (reference sequence). This CDR3 has 11 amino acids. The CDR3 DNA is TGCAGTGCCTTAGGGCAAAATGAGCAGTTCTTC. Protein product: CSALGQNEQFF.

The rearrangement uses TRBV15 and TRBJ2-4; TRBD2 matches 7 bases. The CDR3 has 21 residues. With 2 bases clipped from V and 1 base from J, the junction kept 20 bases outside the gene matches. The germline CDR1 and CDR2 sequences are LNHNV and YYDKDF (reference sequence). CDR3 region: CATSRPGSRRGRSMAKNIQYF. The CDR3, as DNA: TGTGCCACCAGCAGACCCGGATCTCGGCGGGGGAGGTCGATGGCCAAAAACATTCAGTACTTC.

The chain joins TRBV27 to TRBJ2-3; no firm D call. The CDR3 covers 14 residues. Germline V gene data show CDR1 as MNHEY and CDR2 as SMNVEV (reference sequence). Between the trimmed V and J ends, which lost 10 bases and 0 bases, there was a span of 14 bases. CDR3 region: CATRNGQSTDTQYF. The CDR3 region has the DNA TGTGCCACCAGAAATGGCCAGAGCACAGATACGCAGTATTTT.